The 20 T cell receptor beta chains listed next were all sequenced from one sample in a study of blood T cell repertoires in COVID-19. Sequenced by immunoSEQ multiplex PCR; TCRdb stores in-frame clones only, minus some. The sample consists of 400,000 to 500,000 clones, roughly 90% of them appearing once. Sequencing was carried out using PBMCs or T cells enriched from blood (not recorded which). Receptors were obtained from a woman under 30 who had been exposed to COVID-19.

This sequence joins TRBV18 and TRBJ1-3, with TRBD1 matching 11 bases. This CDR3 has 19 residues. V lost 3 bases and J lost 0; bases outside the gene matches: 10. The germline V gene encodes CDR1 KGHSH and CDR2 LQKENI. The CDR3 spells CASSPSDRGLLSSGNTIYF. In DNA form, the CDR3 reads TGTGCCAGCTCACCTTCGGACAGGGGGCTCTTGAGCTCTGGAAACACCATATATTTT.

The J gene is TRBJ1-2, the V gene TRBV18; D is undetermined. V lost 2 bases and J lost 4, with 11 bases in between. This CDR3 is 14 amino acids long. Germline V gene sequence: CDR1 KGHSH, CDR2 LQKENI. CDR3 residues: CASSPTNTVYGYTF. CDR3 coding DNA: TGTGCCAGCTCACCAACTAACACGGTCTATGGCTACACCTTC.

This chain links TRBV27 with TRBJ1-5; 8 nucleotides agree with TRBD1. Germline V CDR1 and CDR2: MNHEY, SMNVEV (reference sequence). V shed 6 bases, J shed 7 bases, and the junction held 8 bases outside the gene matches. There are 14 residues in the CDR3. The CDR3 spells CASRTGQGGQPQHF. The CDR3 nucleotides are TGTGCCAGCAGAACCGGACAGGGAGGCCAGCCCCAGCATTTT.

The DNA of the CDR3 is TGTGCCAGCAGTTACGGACAGGGAGGCTACACCTTC. It yields the protein CASSYGQGGYTF. The V gene is TRBV6-5, the J gene TRBJ1-2; 8 bases line up with TRBD1. The J segment lost 8 bases and the V segment lost 2 bases, leaving 1 base of the junction unmatched. Germline CDR1 is MNHEY and CDR2 is SVGAGI. There are 12 residues in the CDR3.

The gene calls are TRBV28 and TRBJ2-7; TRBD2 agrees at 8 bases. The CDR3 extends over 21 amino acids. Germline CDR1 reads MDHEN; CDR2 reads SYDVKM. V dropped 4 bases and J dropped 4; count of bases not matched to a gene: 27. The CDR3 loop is CASSSSKPHVAGPSRSYEQYF. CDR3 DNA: TGTGCCAGCAGTTCCTCTAAGCCCCATGTAGCGGGACCGTCTCGAAGTTACGAGCAGTACTTC. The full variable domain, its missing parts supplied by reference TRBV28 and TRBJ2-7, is DVKVTQSSRYLVKRTGEKVFLECVQDMDHENMFWYRQDPGLGLRLIYFSYDVKMKEKGDIPEGYSVSREKKERFSLILESASTNQTSMYLCASSSSKPHVAGPSRSYEQYFGPGTRLTVT.

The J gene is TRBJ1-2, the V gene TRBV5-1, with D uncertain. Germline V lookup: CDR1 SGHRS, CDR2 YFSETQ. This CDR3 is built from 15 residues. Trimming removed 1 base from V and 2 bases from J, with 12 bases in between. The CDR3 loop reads CASSLNTAGNYGYTF. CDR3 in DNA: TGCGCCAGCAGCTTGAATACAGCGGGGAACTATGGCTACACCTTC.

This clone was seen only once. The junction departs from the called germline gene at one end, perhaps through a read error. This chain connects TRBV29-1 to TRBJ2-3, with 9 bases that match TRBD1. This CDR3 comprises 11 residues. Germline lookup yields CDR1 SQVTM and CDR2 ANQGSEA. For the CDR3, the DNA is TGCAGCGTGAACGGACAGGGGCTATTGGATTTT. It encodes CSVNGQGLLDF.

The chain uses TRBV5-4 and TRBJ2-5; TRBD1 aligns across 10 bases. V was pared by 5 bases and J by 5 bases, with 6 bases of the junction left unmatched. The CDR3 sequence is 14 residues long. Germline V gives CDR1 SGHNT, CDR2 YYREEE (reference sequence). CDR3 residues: CASSRQGAGETQYF. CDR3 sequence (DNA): TGTGCCAGCAGTAGACAGGGGGCAGGGGAGACCCAGTACTTC.

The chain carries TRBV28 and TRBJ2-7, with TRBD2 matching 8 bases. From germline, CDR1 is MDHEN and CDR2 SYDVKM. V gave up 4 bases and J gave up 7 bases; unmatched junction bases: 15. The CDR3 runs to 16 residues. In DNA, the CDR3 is TGTGCCAGCAGTTCCTCCTCGGCGGGGGGCCTGGATGAGCAGTACTTC. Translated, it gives CASSSSSAGGLDEQYF.

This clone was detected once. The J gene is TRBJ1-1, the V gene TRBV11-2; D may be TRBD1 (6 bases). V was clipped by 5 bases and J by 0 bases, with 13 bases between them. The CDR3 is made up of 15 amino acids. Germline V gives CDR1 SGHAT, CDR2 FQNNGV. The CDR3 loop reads CASSDRTAMNTEAFF. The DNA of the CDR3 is TGTGCCAGCAGCGACAGGACAGCAATGAACACTGAAGCTTTCTTT. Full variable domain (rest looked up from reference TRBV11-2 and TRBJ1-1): EAGVAQSPRYKIIEKRQSVAFWCNPISGHATLYWYQQILGQGPKLLIQFQNNGVVDDSQLPKDRFSAERLKGVDSTLKIQPAKLEDSAVYLCASSDRTAMNTEAFFGQGTRLTVV.

The CDR3 coding sequence is TGTGCCAGCAGCTTAGGGTCCGGTGAAGCTTTCTTT. Translation gives CASSLGSGEAFF. This chain joins TRBV11-3 and TRBJ1-1; the D is unclear. Trimming took 1 base from V and 7 from J, leaving 7 bases between them. This CDR3 has 12 residues. Germline loops: CDR1 SGHNT, CDR2 YENEEA. The variable domain in full, completed from reference TRBV11-3 and TRBJ1-1, reads EAGVVQSPRYKIIEKKQPVAFWCNPISGHNTLYWYLQNLGQGPELLIRYENEEAVDDSQLPKDRFSAERLKGVDSTLKIQPAELGDSAVYLCASSLGSGEAFFGQGTRLTVV.

In nucleotides, the CDR3 is TGCGCCAGCAGCTTCGGACATACGGGACTAGCGACCGATGAGCAGTTCTTC. It codes for CASSFGHTGLATDEQFF. The chain carries TRBV5-1 and TRBJ2-1; TRBD2 agrees at 10 bases. The CDR3 loop spans 17 amino acids. The V gene end was trimmed by 2 bases and the J gene end by 8 bases; junction bases not matched to a gene: 13. The germline CDR1 and CDR2 sequences are SGHRS and YFSETQ.

Written as DNA, the CDR3 is TGTGCCTGGTCATTGGGGGACAGGCCGGGATTCGAGCAGTACTTC. This codes for CAWSLGDRPGFEQYF. The rearrangement joins TRBV30 to TRBJ2-7; 8 bases align to TRBD1. J gave up 6 bases and V 5 bases, and 15 bases lay outside the gene matches. The CDR3 sequence is 15 residues long. Germline V lookup: CDR1 GTSNPN, CDR2 SVGIG (reference sequence).

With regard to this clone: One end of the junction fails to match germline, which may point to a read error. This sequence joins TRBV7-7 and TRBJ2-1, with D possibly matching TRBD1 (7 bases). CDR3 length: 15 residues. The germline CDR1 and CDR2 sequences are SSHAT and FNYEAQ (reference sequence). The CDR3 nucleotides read TGTGCTAGCAGCTTGGGGGGACAGTCATACAATGAGCAGTTCTTC. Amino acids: CASSLGGQSYNEQFF.

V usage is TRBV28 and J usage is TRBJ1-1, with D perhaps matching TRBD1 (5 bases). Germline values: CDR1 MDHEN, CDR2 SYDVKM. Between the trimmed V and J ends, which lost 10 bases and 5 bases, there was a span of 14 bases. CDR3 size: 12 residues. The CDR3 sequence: CATLRGGTEAFF. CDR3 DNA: TGTGCCACCCTAAGGGGTGGTACTGAAGCTTTCTTT.

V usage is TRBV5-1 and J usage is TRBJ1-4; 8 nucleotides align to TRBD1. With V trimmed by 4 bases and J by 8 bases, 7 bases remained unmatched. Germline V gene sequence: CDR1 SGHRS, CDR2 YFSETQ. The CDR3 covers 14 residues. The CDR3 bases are TGCGCCAGCAGCCCGACAGGGGCCGGGGAAAAACTGTTTTTT. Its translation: CASSPTGAGEKLFF.

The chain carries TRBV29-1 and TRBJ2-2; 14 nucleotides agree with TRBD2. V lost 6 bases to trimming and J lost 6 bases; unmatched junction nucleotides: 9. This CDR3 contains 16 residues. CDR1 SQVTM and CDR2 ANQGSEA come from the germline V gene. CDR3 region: CSVPIGTSGSSGELFF. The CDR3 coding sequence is TGCAGCGTCCCCATAGGGACTAGCGGGAGTTCCGGGGAGCTGTTTTTT.

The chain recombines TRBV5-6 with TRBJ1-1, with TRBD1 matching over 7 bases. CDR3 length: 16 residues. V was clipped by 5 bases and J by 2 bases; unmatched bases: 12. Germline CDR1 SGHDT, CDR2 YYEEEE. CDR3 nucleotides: TGTGCCAGCAGGCCCCGGGACAGAGGGATTAACACTGAAGCTTTCTTT. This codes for CASRPRDRGINTEAFF. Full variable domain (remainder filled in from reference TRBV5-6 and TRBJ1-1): DAGVTQSPTHLIKTRGQQVTLRCSPKSGHDTVSWYQQALGQGPQFIFQYYEEEERQRGNFPDRFSGHQFPNYSSELNVNALLLGDSALYLCASRPRDRGINTEAFFGQGTRLTVV.

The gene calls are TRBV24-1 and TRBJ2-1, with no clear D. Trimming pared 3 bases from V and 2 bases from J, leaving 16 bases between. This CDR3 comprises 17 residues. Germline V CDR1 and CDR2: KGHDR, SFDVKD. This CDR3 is CATSDTRSGWTYNEQFF. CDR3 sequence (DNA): TGTGCCACCAGTGATACCCGGAGTGGGTGGACCTACAATGAGCAGTTCTTC.

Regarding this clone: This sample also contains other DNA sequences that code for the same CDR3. This chain's CDR3 is CASSYSGGTEAFF. For the CDR3, the DNA is TGTGCCAGCAGTTACTCGGGGGGCACTGAAGCTTTCTTT. V usage is TRBV6-5 and J usage is TRBJ1-1, with a tentative D call TRBD1 (5 bases). The germline V gene encodes CDR1 MNHEY and CDR2 SVGAGI. V lost 0 bases, J lost 4 bases, and 6 bases lay in between. The CDR3 length is 13 residues.